These T cell receptor beta chains were read from a single sample in a study of regulatory and conventional T cells in RAG deficiency. Data came from immunoSEQ multiplex PCR; TCRdb stores just in-frame clones and leaves some out. In the table there are approximately 12,000 clones, 85% to 95% of which are singletons. The same sample was also studied in work on regulatory T cells.

Sequenced material: CD4+ effector T cells sorted from blood. Source of these receptors: a human donor in good health. CDR3s include the opening cysteine and the closing phenylalanine or tryptophan. D genes are given only for firm matches. Not all rows give a size; the values are once, few, many and, for expanded clones, a class.

J gene | D gene | clone size | V gene | CDR3 protein | CDR3 DNA
TRBJ1-2 | . | . | TRBV5-4 | CASSLTGRNYGYTF | TGTGCCAGCAGCTTAACTGGGAGAAACTATGGCTACACCTTC
TRBJ1-2 | TRBD1 | . | TRBV28 | CASSIQGAGYGYTF | TGTGCCAGCAGCATCCAGGGGGCAGGCTATGGCTACACCTTC
TRBJ1-5 | . | . | TRBV28 | CASSGAQGSNQPQHF | TGTGCCAGCTCCGGGGCCCAGGGGAGCAATCAGCCCCAGCATTTT
TRBJ2-7 | TRBD1 | . | TRBV6-1 | CASTSRGTVYEQYF | TGTGCCAGCACCTCAAGGGGGACAGTCTACGAGCAGTACTTC
TRBJ1-5 | . | . | TRBV15 | CATSRDVPLLLPSNQPQHF | TGTGCCACCAGCAGAGATGTCCCCTTGCTCCTCCCAAGCAATCAGCCCCAGCATTTT
TRBJ2-7 | . | . | TRBV6-5 | CASSYMGGSYEQYF | TGTGCCAGCAGTTACATGGGGGGCTCCTACGAGCAGTACTTC
TRBJ2-3 | . | . | TRBV28 | CASSPAHTDTQYF | TGTGCCAGCAGTCCAGCCCACACAGATACGCAGTATTTT
TRBJ2-7 | . | . | TRBV6-1 | CASSEGAIYEQYF | TGTGCCAGCAGTGAAGGGGCCATCTACGAGCAGTACTTC
TRBJ1-1 | . | once | TRBV6-5 | CASSFSEGEAFF | TGTGCCAGCAGTTTTTCCGAGGGTGAAGCTTTCTTT
TRBJ2-7 | . | . | TRBV5-4 | CASSFSSYEQYF | TGTGCCAGCAGCTTTTCCTCCTACGAGCAGTACTTC
TRBJ2-7 | . | . | TRBV27 | CASSFESPYEQYF | TGTGCCAGCAGTTTCGAGAGTCCCTACGAGCAGTACTTC
TRBJ1-1 | . | . | TRBV5-1 | CASSLLGITAATEAFF | TGCGCCAGCAGCTTGTTGGGGATCACGGCGGCCACTGAAGCTTTCTTT
TRBJ2-5 | . | once | TRBV29-1 | CSVVDSGPYQETQYF | TGCAGCGTTGTTGATTCGGGGCCCTACCAAGAGACCCAGTACTTC
TRBJ2-3 | TRBD1 | . | TRBV29-1 | CSARTGGGADTQYF | TGCAGCGCTAGGACAGGGGGCGGAGCAGATACGCAGTATTTT
TRBJ2-7 | . | . | TRBV6-5 | CASSGTAGEQYF | TGTGCCAGTAGCGGGACAGCGGGAGAGCAGTACTTC
TRBJ2-7 | . | . | TRBV28 | CASSLPTGSEQYF | TGTGCCAGCAGTTTACCGACAGGTTCCGAGCAGTACTTC
TRBJ1-5 | . | few | TRBV19 | CASSTGPGQPQHF | TGTGCCAGTAGTACGGGGCCCGGTCAGCCCCAGCATTTT
TRBJ2-1 | . | . | TRBV30 | CAWSVQATQYNEQFF | TGTGCCTGGAGTGTACAAGCGACCCAATACAATGAGCAGTTCTTC
TRBJ2-7 | . | . | TRBV7-9 | CASSLSMSGRVATEQYF | TGTGCCAGCAGCTTATCGATGTCGGGCAGGGTGGCCACCGAGCAGTACTTC
TRBJ2-7 | . | . | TRBV29-1 | CSYRVGYEQYF | TGCAGTTATCGGGTGGGGTACGAGCAGTACTTC
TRBJ1-1 | . | . | TRBV13 | CASSFFRGRTEAFF | TGTGCCAGCAGCTTTTTCCGTGGTAGGACTGAAGCTTTCTTT
TRBJ1-1 | . | . | TRBV5-1 | CASSRTALNTEAFF | TGCGCCAGCAGCCGGACAGCATTGAACACTGAAGCTTTCTTT
TRBJ1-2 | . | . | TRBV6-6 | CASSYNAPVYGYTF | TGTGCCAGCAGTTACAACGCGCCTGTCTATGGCTACACCTTC
TRBJ2-7 | . | few | TRBV19 | CASSRRGRAYEQYF | TGTGCCAGTAGTAGGAGGGGTCGGGCCTACGAGCAGTACTTC
TRBJ2-2 | TRBD2 | . | TRBV7-3 | CASSFSGLAGDTGELFF | TGTGCCAGCAGCTTTTCCGGACTAGCGGGAGACACCGGGGAGCTGTTTTTT
TRBJ1-1 | TRBD1 | . | TRBV5-1 | CASSLGDRVNTEAFF | TGCGCCAGCAGCTTGGGGGACAGAGTGAACACTGAAGCTTTCTTT
TRBJ2-2 | TRBD1 | . | TRBV14 | CASSQRTGVPNTGELFF | TGTGCCAGCAGCCAACGGACAGGGGTTCCGAACACCGGGGAGCTGTTTTTT
TRBJ2-5 | . | once | TRBV28 | CASRRQDQETQYF | TGTGCCAGCAGGCGACAGGACCAAGAGACCCAGTACTTC
TRBJ2-7 | . | . | TRBV2 | CASRPGTTPGEQYF | TGTGCCAGCAGACCCGGGACCACCCCGGGCGAGCAGTACTTC
TRBJ2-3 | TRBD2 | . | TRBV2 | CASRSSGGATDTQYF | TGTGCCAGCAGGTCTAGCGGGGGGGCGACAGATACGCAGTATTTT
TRBJ1-2 | TRBD1 | . | TRBV27 | CASSRTDRNFNYGYTF | TGTGCCAGCAGTCGGACGGACAGGAACTTTAACTATGGCTACACCTTC
TRBJ1-2 | . | few | TRBV20-1 | CSARQGYGYTF | TGCAGTGCTAGACAGGGCTATGGCTACACCTTC
TRBJ2-1 | . | once | TRBV9 | CASSVAGTSGNNEQFF | TGTGCCAGCAGCGTAGCCGGGACAAGCGGTAACAATGAGCAGTTCTTC
TRBJ2-4 | . | . | TRBV5-6 | CASSLRGVGNIQYF | TGTGCCAGCAGCTTACGCGGGGTCGGAAACATTCAGTACTTC
TRBJ2-6 | . | . | TRBV15 | CATSRDLASSGANVLTF | TGTGCCACCAGCAGAGATTTGGCCTCCTCTGGGGCCAACGTCCTGACTTTC
TRBJ1-2 | TRBD1 | once | TRBV5-3 | CARSSTGVYGYTF | TGTGCCAGAAGCTCAACAGGGGTCTATGGCTACACCTTC
TRBJ1-1 | . | . | TRBV5-1 | CASSLSPNTEAFF | TGCGCCAGCAGCTTATCTCCGAACACTGAAGCTTTCTTT
TRBJ2-3 | . | . | TRBV15 | CATSPGISQYF | TGTGCCACCAGCCCCGGGATATCGCAGTATTTT
TRBJ1-3 | TRBD1 | . | TRBV9 | CASSVYRDSPSGNTIYF | TGTGCCAGCAGCGTCTACCGGGACAGTCCCTCTGGAAACACCATATATTTT
TRBJ1-6 | . | . | TRBV7-8 | CASSNVGRGSPLHF | TGTGCCAGCAGCAACGTGGGGCGCGGGTCACCCCTCCACTTT
TRBJ1-5 | TRBD1 | . | TRBV6-1 | CASTEGQGYNQPQHF | TGTGCCAGCACTGAGGGACAGGGATACAATCAGCCCCAGCATTTT
TRBJ2-7 | . | . | TRBV6-1 | CASSAGRRQTYEQYF | TGTGCCAGCAGTGCGGGACGGAGGCAAACCTACGAGCAGTACTTC
TRBJ2-7 | TRBD2 | once | TRBV7-3 | CASSLAGGREQYF | TGTGCCAGCAGCCTAGCGGGGGGGCGCGAGCAGTACTTC